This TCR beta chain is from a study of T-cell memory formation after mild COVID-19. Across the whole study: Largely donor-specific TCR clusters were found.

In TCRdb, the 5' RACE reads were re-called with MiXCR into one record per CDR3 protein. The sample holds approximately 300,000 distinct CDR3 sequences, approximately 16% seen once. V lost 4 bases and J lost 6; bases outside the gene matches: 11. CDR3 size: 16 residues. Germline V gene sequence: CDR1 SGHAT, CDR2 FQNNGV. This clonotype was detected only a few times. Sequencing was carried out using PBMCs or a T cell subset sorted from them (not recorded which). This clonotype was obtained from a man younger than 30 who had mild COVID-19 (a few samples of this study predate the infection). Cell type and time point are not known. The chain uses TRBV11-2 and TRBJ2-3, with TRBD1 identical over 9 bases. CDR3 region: CASSWPPEGTGDTQYF. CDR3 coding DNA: TGTGCCAGCAGCTGGCCCCCCGAGGGGACAGGGGATACGCAGTATTTT. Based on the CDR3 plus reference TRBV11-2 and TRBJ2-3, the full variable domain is EAGVAQSPRYKIIEKRQSVAFWCNPISGHATLYWYQQILGQGPKLLIQFQNNGVVDDSQLPKDRFSAERLKGVDSTLKIQPAKLEDSAVYLCASSWPPEGTGDTQYFGPGTRLTVL.